A single sample is the source of the 29 T cell receptor beta chains below, sequenced in a study of blood T cell repertoires in COVID-19. Here immunoSEQ multiplex PCR was the method, and the copy in TCRdb shows in-frame clones only, minus some. The sample has around 130,000 clones, more than 85% seen once. Sequencing input: peripheral blood. The receptors shown here come from a human donor in a cohort sampled during active COVID-19.

V and J are TRBV9 and TRBJ2-7, with 8 bases lining up with TRBD2. The trim removed 3 bases at V and 4 bases at J, leaving 9 bases unmatched. Germline V gene sequence: CDR1 SGDLS, CDR2 YYNGEE. This CDR3 region has 15 residues. CDR3 DNA: TGTGCCAGCAGCGAGGGACTAGATGCGCTTTACGAGCAGTACTTC. It is translated as CASSEGLDALYEQYF.

This clone came up once. This chain uses TRBV6-6 with TRBJ1-1; TRBD1 aligns across 7 bases. J lost 1 base, V lost 5 bases, and 7 bases had no gene match. This CDR3 contains 15 residues. Germline assignment: CDR1 MNHNY and CDR2 SVGAGI (reference sequence). The CDR3 DNA follows: TGTGCCAGCAGTGATACAGGGGCACCGAACACTGAAGCTTTCTTT. It yields the protein CASSDTGAPNTEAFF.

This clone was detected a few times. The chain carries TRBV27 and TRBJ2-5; D not resolved. The V and J ends lost 5 bases and 1 base respectively, with 11 bases between them. The CDR3 contains 14 residues. Germline CDR1 reads MNHEY; CDR2 reads SMNVEV (reference sequence). The DNA of the CDR3 is TGTGCCAGCAGTCCCTCAGCGCCCCAAGAGACCCAGTACTTC. Its translation is CASSPSAPQETQYF.

The J gene is TRBJ1-1, the V gene TRBV5-1, with a weak D call TRBD1 (6 bases). CDR3 length equals 15 residues. The germline V and J ends were trimmed by 3 bases and 3 bases, with 15 bases remaining between them. Germline V gene data show CDR1 as SGHRS and CDR2 as YFSETQ. CDR3 loop: CASSSLGGADTEAFF. DNA of the CDR3: TGCGCCAGCAGCTCCTTAGGGGGAGCTGACACTGAAGCTTTCTTT.

The CDR3 DNA reads TGTGCCATGTCCGGGACAGGGTCGGAAGACTACACCTTC. Its protein is CAMSGTGSEDYTF. The gene calls are TRBV2 and TRBJ1-2; TRBD1 aligns across 9 bases. V shed 10 bases, J shed 10 bases, and the junction held 13 bases outside the gene matches. This CDR3 region has 13 residues. Per the germline V gene, CDR1 is SNHLY and CDR2 is FYNNEI.

A few counts support this clone. The J gene is TRBJ2-7, the V gene TRBV27, with TRBD1 matching over 7 bases. CDR1 MNHEY and CDR2 SMNVEV come from the germline V gene (reference sequence). The CDR3 is 13 amino acids. V gave up 6 bases and J gave up 6 bases; unmatched junction bases: 8. The CDR3 nucleotides are TGTGCCAGCAGCCCGGGACAGCCAGCCGAGCAGTACTTC. The encoded protein is CASSPGQPAEQYF.

The chain links TRBV5-1 to TRBJ2-6; perhaps TRBD2 as D (5 bases). V was clipped by 4 bases and J by 0 bases, with 8 bases between them. The CDR3 loop spans 15 amino acids. Germline assignment: CDR1 SGHRS and CDR2 YFSETQ. CDR3 in DNA: TGCGCCAGCAGCGTGACTATCTCTGGGGCCAACGTCCTGACTTTC. It specifies CASSVTISGANVLTF.

The chain uses TRBV11-3 and TRBJ2-3; tentative D call: TRBD2 (5 bases). Trimming removed 2 bases from V and 2 bases from J, with 26 bases in between. CDR1 SGHNT and CDR2 YENEEA come from the germline V gene. This CDR3 contains 20 residues. CDR3 bases: TGTGCCAGCAGCTTAATTTGGCGGACTCCTCAGAATTTCCTCACAGATACGCAGTATTTT. Translating it yields CASSLIWRTPQNFLTDTQYF.

This rearrangement joins TRBV28 to TRBJ1-2, with 8 bases aligning to TRBD1. The CDR3 sequence is 15 residues long. J lost 8 bases, V lost 2 bases, and 10 bases had no gene match. Per the germline V gene, CDR1 is MDHEN and CDR2 is SYDVKM. CDR3: CASSLVDEQGDGYTF. In nucleotides, the CDR3 is TGTGCCAGCAGTTTAGTAGACGAACAGGGGGACGGCTACACCTTC.

The V and J genes are TRBV9 and TRBJ2-3; a weak D match, TRBD2 (6 bases). This CDR3 has 18 residues. Germline CDR1 and CDR2: SGDLS and YYNGEE. The V and J ends lost 4 bases and 0 bases respectively, with 21 bases between them. The CDR3 bases are TGTGCCAGCAGCAACCCCCGGGTGGACTATTCTAGCACAGATACGCAGTATTTT. This translates into CASSNPRVDYSSTDTQYF.

V and J are TRBV11-3 and TRBJ1-2, with a tentative D call TRBD1 (6 bases). Germline CDR1 and CDR2: SGHNT and YENEEA. The CDR3 is 20 amino acids. Trimming stripped 1 base from V and 0 bases from J, with 24 bases between. The CDR3 loop reads CASSLGISGAGEWANYGYTF. Written as DNA, the CDR3 is TGTGCCAGCAGCTTAGGGATCTCAGGGGCAGGGGAGTGGGCTAACTATGGCTACACCTTC.

The chain carries TRBV4-1 and TRBJ2-4, with D perhaps matching TRBD2 (7 bases). The CDR3 spans 17 residues. Germline lookup yields CDR1 MGHRA and CDR2 YSYEKL. Trimming stripped 0 bases from V and 2 bases from J, with 14 bases between. In DNA form, the CDR3 reads TGCGCCAGCAGCCAAGAAAGGGGGGGGGCGCCCAAAAACATTCAGTACTTC. As protein: CASSQERGGAPKNIQYF.

V usage is TRBV9 and J usage is TRBJ2-2, with a possible D match to TRBD2 (5 bases). Germline V CDR1 and CDR2: SGDLS, YYNGEE. Trimming pared 3 bases from V and 5 bases from J, leaving 11 bases between. This CDR3 has 14 residues. This chain's CDR3 is CASSGWTGTGELFF. The CDR3 nucleotides read TGTGCCAGCAGCGGGTGGACTGGGACCGGGGAGCTGTTTTTT. Full variable domain (missing parts from reference TRBV9 and TRBJ2-2): DSGVTQTPKHLITATGQRVTLRCSPRSGDLSVYWYQQSLDQGLQFLIQYYNGEERAKGNILERFSAQQFPDLHSELNLSSLELGDSALYFCASSGWTGTGELFFGEGSRLTVL.

The chain has TRBV27 and TRBJ1-6; 8 nucleotides agree with TRBD1. With 5 bases clipped from V and 13 bases from J, the junction kept 7 bases outside the gene matches. The germline gives CDR1 MNHEY, CDR2 SMNVEV (reference sequence). The CDR3 runs to 13 residues. The CDR3 reads CASSPRTGNPLHF. The CDR3 DNA sequence: TGTGCCAGCAGTCCGAGGACAGGGAATCCCCTCCACTTT.

The gene calls are TRBV9 and TRBJ1-2; D is undetermined. V lost 1 base to trimming and J lost 4 bases, with 11 bases between them. CDR3 length equals 14 residues. In germline, CDR1 is SGDLS, CDR2 YYNGEE. The DNA of the CDR3 is TGTGCCAGCAGCGTAAGTGAAACTTTCTATGGCTACACCTTC. It encodes CASSVSETFYGYTF.

This rearrangement joins TRBV10-1 to TRBJ2-3, with D perhaps matching TRBD1 (5 bases). The germline V and J ends were trimmed by 2 bases and 7 bases, with 16 bases remaining between them. Germline CDR1 WNHNN, CDR2 SYGVQD (reference sequence). This CDR3 has 15 amino acids. The CDR3 DNA reads TGCGCCAGCAGTGAGACGGCAGGGCCGTCGTATACGCAGTATTTT. As protein: CASSETAGPSYTQYF.

This rearrangement joins TRBV24-1 to TRBJ2-7; 7 nucleotides match TRBD2. J lost 0 bases, V lost 3 bases, and 4 bases had no gene match. The CDR3 contains 15 residues. Looked up from germline, CDR1 is KGHDR and CDR2 is SFDVKD. CDR3 residues: CATSDSGVTSYEQYF. The DNA of the CDR3 is TGTGCCACCAGTGATAGCGGGGTTACCTCCTACGAGCAGTACTTC.

DNA for the CDR3: TGTGCCAGCAGCCAAGATAACCCCAGGGACAGGGCCACTGAAGCTTTCTTT. Amino acid sequence: CASSQDNPRDRATEAFF. This chain uses TRBV3-1 (or the pseudogene TRBV3-2) with TRBJ1-1; 9 bases align to TRBD1. CDR3 length: 17 residues. Germline loops: CDR1 LGHDT, CDR2 YNNKEL (reference sequence). V gave up 0 bases and J gave up 4 bases; unmatched junction bases: 9.

This clone was picked up many times. J is TRBJ2-3 and V is TRBV7-9; D possibly corresponds to TRBD2 (6 bases). CDR3 size: 15 residues. V shed 8 bases and J shed 1 base, with 16 bases lying between them. CDR1 SEHNR and CDR2 FQNEAQ come from the germline V gene (reference sequence). The chain's CDR3 is CASSGVARGTDTQYF. The CDR3, as DNA: TGTGCCAGCTCGGGGGTTGCCAGGGGCACAGATACGCAGTATTTT. The full variable domain, with the rest looked up from reference TRBV7-9 and TRBJ2-3, is DTGVSQNPRHKITKRGQNVTFRCDPISEHNRLYWYRQTLGQGPEFLTYFQNEAQLEKSRLLSDRFSAERPKGSFSTLEIQRTEQGDSAMYLCASSGVARGTDTQYFGPGTRLTVL.

The chain recombines TRBV7-3 with TRBJ2-3; D possibly corresponds to TRBD1 (6 bases). CDR3 length: 14 residues. The V end was cut by 5 bases, the J end by 3 bases, with 12 bases between. Germline V gives CDR1 SGHTA, CDR2 FQGTGA. CDR3 amino acids: CASSKQGRTDTQYF. As DNA, the CDR3 is TGTGCCAGCAGCAAACAGGGTAGGACAGATACGCAGTATTTT.

This sequence joins TRBV5-3 and TRBJ2-7; 10 bases are shared with TRBD1. TRBV5-3 is an open reading frame whose function is uncertain. This CDR3 comprises 14 residues. Germline trimming cut 2 bases from V and 3 bases from J; bases unmatched to any gene: 2. CDR3 coding DNA: TGTGCCAGAAGCTTCCGGGACAGGGGCTACGAGCAGTACTTC. This sequence encodes CARSFRDRGYEQYF.

This clone showed up just once. This sequence joins TRBV11-1 and TRBJ2-1; possibly TRBD1 for D (6 bases). Germline values: CDR1 SGHAT, CDR2 FQDESV (reference sequence). The CDR3 spans 15 residues. Trimming took off 1 base at V and 7 bases at J, with 14 bases between the two ends. CDR3 in amino acids: CASSLGDRSLNEQFF. DNA of the CDR3: TGTGCCAGCAGCTTAGGCGACAGGTCGCTAAATGAGCAGTTCTTC.

The V and J genes are TRBV11-2 and TRBJ2-7; 8 bases map to TRBD1. CDR1 and CDR2 from the germline V gene are SGHAT and FQNNGV. V gave up 4 bases and J gave up 4 bases; unmatched junction bases: 6. The CDR3 length is 14 residues. CDR3 nucleotide sequence: TGTGCCAGCAGCTCGCCCCAGGGGGCTTACGAGCAGTACTTC. Its protein product is CASSSPQGAYEQYF.

This clone was seen only a few times. The chain's CDR3 is CASSIQQGHVDGYTF. Here the CDR3 DNA reads TGTGCCAGCAGCATCCAACAGGGGCATGTTGATGGCTACACCTTC. The chain joins TRBV7-3 to TRBJ1-2, with 7 bases that match TRBD1. V lost 5 bases to trimming and J lost 6 bases; unmatched junction nucleotides: 12. The V gene's germline CDR1 is SGHTA and CDR2 FQGTGA. This CDR3 spans 15 amino acids.

This clone has a single count. The chain combines TRBV28 with TRBJ2-7, with 10 nucleotides matching TRBD2. The CDR3 has 19 residues. J was trimmed by 4 bases and V by 3 bases; bases with no gene match: 18. Looked up from germline, CDR1 is MDHEN and CDR2 is SYDVKM. In nucleotides, the CDR3 is TGTGCCAGCAGTTTCCCCGCCCACGTAGTAGCGGGAGGACGTTACGAGCAGTACTTC. This gives the protein CASSFPAHVVAGGRYEQYF.

The chain recombines TRBV3-1 (or the pseudogene TRBV3-2) with TRBJ2-3, with unresolved D. V was clipped by 4 bases and J by 6 bases, with 8 bases between them. Germline CDR1 reads LGHDT; CDR2 reads YNNKEL (reference sequence). This CDR3 is 12 amino acids long. CDR3 nucleotide sequence: TGTGCCAGCAGCCCCAACTTTGATACGCAGTATTTT. Translation: CASSPNFDTQYF.

The chain is built from TRBV28 and TRBJ1-2; D remains unclear. V was cut by 10 bases and J by 1 base, with 7 bases left in between. Per the germline V gene, CDR1 is MDHEN and CDR2 is SYDVKM. This CDR3 is 11 amino acids long. CDR3 loop: CATTVNYGYTF. The CDR3 bases are TGTGCCACCACAGTTAACTATGGCTACACCTTC.

The chain recombines TRBV13 with TRBJ2-3; 13 nucleotides agree with TRBD2. J lost 6 bases, V lost 5 bases, and 8 bases had no gene match. The CDR3 runs to 16 residues. Germline V gene data show CDR1 as PRHDT and CDR2 as FYEKMQ (reference sequence). The DNA of the CDR3 is TGTGCCAGCAGCGAAGGGACTAGCGGGGAAGTGGATACGCAGTATTTT. It translates to CASSEGTSGEVDTQYF.

This clone was observed many times. V and J are TRBV6-6 and TRBJ2-5, with 7 bases identical to TRBD2. The CDR3 runs to 15 residues. V shed 5 bases and J 5 bases; nucleotides not matched to a gene: 11. From germline, CDR1 is MNHNY and CDR2 SVGAGI (reference sequence). The CDR3 DNA reads as TGTGCCAGCAGTCTACCCCGGGGGGAGGGGGAGACCCAGTACTTC. Its protein product is CASSLPRGEGETQYF.